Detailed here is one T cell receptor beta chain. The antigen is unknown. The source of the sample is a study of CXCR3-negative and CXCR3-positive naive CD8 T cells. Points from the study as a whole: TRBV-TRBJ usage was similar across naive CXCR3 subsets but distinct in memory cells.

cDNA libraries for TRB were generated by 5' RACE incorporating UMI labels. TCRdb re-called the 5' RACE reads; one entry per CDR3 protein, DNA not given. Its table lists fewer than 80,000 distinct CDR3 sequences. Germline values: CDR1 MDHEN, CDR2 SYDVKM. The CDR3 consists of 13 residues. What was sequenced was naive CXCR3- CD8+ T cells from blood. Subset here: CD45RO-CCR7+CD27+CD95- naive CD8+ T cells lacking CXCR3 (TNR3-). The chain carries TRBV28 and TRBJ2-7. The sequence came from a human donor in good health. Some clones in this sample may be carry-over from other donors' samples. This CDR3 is CASSFRGVYEQYF.